Given below is one T cell receptor beta chain in context. What it binds is not known. These data originate in a study of cytomegalovirus exposure and HLA in healthy donors. Points from the study as a whole: A later analysis, which compared TCR beta chains of equal frequency, found the HLA-associated ones more clonally expanded.

The PCR contained 60 Vbeta and 13 Jbeta primers. The repertoire was sequenced with immunoSEQ multiplex PCR; TCRdb's copy has only in-frame clones and lacks some. The sample has around 200,000 clones. The sequence came from a girl aged 2-9 years in good health and CMV-seropositive. Sequenced input: PBMCs.

This CDR3 is CASSDLRLAGGPSGANVLTF. The CDR3 DNA sequence: TGCGCCAGCAGCGACCTCAGGTTAGCGGGAGGGCCGTCTGGGGCCAACGTCCTGACTTTC. This sequence joins TRBV5-1 and TRBJ2-6, with 11 positions matching TRBD2. CDR3 length equals 20 residues. Germline V gene sequence: CDR1 SGHRS, CDR2 YFSETQ. J lost 1 base, V lost 4 bases, and 13 bases had no gene match.